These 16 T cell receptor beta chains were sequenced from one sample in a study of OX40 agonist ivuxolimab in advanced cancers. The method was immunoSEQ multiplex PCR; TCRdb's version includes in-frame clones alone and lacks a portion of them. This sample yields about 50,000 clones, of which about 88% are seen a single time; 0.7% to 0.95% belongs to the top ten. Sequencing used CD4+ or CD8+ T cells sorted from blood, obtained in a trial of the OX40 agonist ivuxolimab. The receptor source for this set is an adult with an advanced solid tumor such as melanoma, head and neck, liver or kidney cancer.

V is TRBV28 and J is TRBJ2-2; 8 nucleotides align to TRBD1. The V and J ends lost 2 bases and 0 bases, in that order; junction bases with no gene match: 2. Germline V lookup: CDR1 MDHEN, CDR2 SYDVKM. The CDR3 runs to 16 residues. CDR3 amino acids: CASSLEQGANTGELFF. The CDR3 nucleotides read TGTGCCAGCAGTTTAGAACAGGGGGCGAACACCGGGGAGCTGTTTTTT.

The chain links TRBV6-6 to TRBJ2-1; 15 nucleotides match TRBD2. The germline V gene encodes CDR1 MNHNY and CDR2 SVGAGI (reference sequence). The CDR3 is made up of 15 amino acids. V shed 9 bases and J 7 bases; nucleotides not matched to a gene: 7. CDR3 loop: CASLTGTSGRNEQFF. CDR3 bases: TGTGCCAGTCTTACCGGGACTAGCGGGAGGAATGAGCAGTTCTTC.

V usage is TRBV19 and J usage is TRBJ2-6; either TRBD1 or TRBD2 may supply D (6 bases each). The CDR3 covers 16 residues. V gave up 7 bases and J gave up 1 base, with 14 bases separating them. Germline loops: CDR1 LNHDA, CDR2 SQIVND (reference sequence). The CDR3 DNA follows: TGTGCCAGTAACCCGGAGGGGGGATCTGGGGCCAACGTCCTGACTTTC. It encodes CASNPEGGSGANVLTF.

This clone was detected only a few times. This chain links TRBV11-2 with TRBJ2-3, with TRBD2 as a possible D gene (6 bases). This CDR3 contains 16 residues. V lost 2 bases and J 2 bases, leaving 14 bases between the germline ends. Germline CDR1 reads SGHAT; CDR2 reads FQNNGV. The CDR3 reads CASSLYGSRTTDTQYF. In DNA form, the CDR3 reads TGTGCCAGCAGCTTATACGGGAGTCGGACCACAGATACGCAGTATTTT.

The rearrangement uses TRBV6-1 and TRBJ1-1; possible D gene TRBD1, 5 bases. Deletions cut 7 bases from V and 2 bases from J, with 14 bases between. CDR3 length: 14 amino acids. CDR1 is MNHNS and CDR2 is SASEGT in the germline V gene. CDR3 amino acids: CASKVRGENTEAFF. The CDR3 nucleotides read TGTGCCAGCAAGGTTCGGGGGGAAAACACTGAAGCTTTCTTT.

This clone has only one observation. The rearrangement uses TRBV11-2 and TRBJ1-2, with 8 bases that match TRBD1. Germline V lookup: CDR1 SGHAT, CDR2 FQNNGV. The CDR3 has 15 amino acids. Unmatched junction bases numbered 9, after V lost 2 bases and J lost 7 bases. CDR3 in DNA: TGTGCCAGCAGCTTATTCCGAACAGGGGGAGGTGGCTACACCTTC. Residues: CASSLFRTGGGGYTF.

The CDR3 DNA reads TGCGCCAGCAGTCTGACAGGGGGCGCGGAAGCTTTCTTT. Its protein product is CASSLTGGAEAFF. The rearrangement uses TRBV10-2 and TRBJ1-1; 10 positions match TRBD1. Germline lookup yields CDR1 WSHSY and CDR2 SAAADI. V lost 5 bases and J lost 8; bases outside the gene matches: 5. This CDR3 has 13 residues.

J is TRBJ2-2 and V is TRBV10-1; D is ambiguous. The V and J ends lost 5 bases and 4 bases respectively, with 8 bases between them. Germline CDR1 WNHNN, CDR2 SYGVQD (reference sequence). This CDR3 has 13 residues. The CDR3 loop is CASSPLFTGELFF. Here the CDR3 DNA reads TGCGCCAGCAGTCCTCTATTCACCGGGGAGCTGTTTTTT.

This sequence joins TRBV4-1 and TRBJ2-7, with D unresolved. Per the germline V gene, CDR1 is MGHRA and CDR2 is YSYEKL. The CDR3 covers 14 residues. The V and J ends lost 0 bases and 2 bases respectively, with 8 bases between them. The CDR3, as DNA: TGCGCCAGCAGCCAAGATCGCTCAGCCTACGAGCAGTACTTC. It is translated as CASSQDRSAYEQYF.

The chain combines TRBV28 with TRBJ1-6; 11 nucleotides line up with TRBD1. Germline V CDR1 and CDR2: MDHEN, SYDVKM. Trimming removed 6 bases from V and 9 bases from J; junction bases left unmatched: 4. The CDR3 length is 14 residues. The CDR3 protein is CASSRGTGGSPLHF. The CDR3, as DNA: TGTGCCAGCAGCCGGGGGACAGGGGGTTCACCCCTCCACTTT.

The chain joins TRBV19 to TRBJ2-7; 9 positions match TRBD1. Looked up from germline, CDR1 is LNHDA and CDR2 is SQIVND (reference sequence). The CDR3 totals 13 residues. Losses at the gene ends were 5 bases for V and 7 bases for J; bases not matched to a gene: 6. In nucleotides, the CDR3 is TGTGCCAGTAGTGTAAGACAGGGGGGAGAGCAGTACTTC. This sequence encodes CASSVRQGGEQYF.

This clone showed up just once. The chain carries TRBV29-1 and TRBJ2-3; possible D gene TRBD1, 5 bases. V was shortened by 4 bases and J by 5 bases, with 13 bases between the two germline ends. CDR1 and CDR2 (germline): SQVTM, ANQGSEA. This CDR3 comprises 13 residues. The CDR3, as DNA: TGCAGCGTTGCATCAGGGTCGGGAGATACGCAGTATTTT. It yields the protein CSVASGSGDTQYF.

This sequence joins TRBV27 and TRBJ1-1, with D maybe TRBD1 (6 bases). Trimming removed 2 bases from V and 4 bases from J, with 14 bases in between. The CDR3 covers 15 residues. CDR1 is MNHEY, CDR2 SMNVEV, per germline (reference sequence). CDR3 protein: CASSLIRGLSTEAFF. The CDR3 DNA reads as TGTGCCAGCAGTTTAATCCGGGGGCTGAGCACTGAAGCTTTCTTT.

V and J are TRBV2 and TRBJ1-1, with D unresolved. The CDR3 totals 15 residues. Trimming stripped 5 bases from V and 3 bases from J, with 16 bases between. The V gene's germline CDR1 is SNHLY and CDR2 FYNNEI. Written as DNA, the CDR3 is TGTGCCAGCAGTCAGCGGCAGGCATCGGACACTGAAGCTTTCTTT. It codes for CASSQRQASDTEAFF.

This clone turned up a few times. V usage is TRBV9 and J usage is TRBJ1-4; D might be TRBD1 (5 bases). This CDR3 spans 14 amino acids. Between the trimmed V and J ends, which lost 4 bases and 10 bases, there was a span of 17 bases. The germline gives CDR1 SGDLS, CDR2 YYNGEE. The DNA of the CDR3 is TGTGCCAGCAGCCCCCGAGACGGGGGGGGAAAACTGTTTTTT. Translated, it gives CASSPRDGGGKLFF.

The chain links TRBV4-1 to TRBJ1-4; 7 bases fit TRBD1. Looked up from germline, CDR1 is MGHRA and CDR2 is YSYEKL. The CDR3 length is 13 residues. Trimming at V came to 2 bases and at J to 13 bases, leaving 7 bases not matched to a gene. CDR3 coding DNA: TGCGCCAGCAGCCAACCGGGACAGTCGATACTGTTTTTT. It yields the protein CASSQPGQSILFF.